The next 22 T cell receptor beta chains were all read from a single sample in a study of cytomegalovirus exposure and HLA in healthy donors. The PCR used 60 Vbeta and 13 Jbeta primers. TCRdb's table, derived via immunoSEQ multiplex PCR, lists solely in-frame clones and lacks some. The sample includes roughly 120,000 clones, 60% to 85% of them seen just once. Sequencing used PBMCs. Source of these receptors: a middle-aged woman in good health and CMV-seropositive.

The chain employs TRBV5-1 and TRBJ2-1, with 9 bases matching TRBD2. This CDR3 has 15 residues. Trimming at V came to 2 bases and at J to 7 bases, leaving 7 bases not matched to a gene. CDR1 and CDR2 from the germline V gene are SGHRS and YFSETQ. CDR3 coding DNA: TGCGCCAGCAGCTTAGCGGGGGGAACACTAAATGAGCAGTTCTTC. Protein sequence: CASSLAGGTLNEQFF.

The rearrangement links TRBV9 to TRBJ1-5; 8 bases are a match to TRBD1. This CDR3 is 17 amino acids long. Unmatched junction bases numbered 8, after V lost 0 bases and J lost 3 bases. Germline V gives CDR1 SGDLS, CDR2 YYNGEE. DNA of the CDR3: TGTGCCAGCAGCGTAGGATACCGGACAGGGCCCAATCAGCCCCAGCATTTT. This encodes CASSVGYRTGPNQPQHF. The full variable domain, rest sourced from reference TRBV9 and TRBJ1-5, is DSGVTQTPKHLITATGQRVTLRCSPRSGDLSVYWYQQSLDQGLQFLIQYYNGEERAKGNILERFSAQQFPDLHSELNLSSLELGDSALYFCASSVGYRTGPNQPQHFGDGTRLSIL.

The V gene is TRBV5-1, the J gene TRBJ2-7, with 9 bases matching TRBD1. CDR3 length: 14 residues. Looked up from germline, CDR1 is SGHRS and CDR2 is YFSETQ. V shed 6 bases and J 3 bases; nucleotides not matched to a gene: 7. The CDR3 DNA reads as TGCGCCAGCAACTCCGGGACAGGGTTCTACGAGCAGTACTTC. It yields the protein CASNSGTGFYEQYF.

The chain has TRBV27 and TRBJ2-7; D gene ambiguous. The V end lost 2 bases, the J end lost 2 bases, and 7 bases lay between the germline ends. The CDR3 sequence is 13 residues long. Germline CDR1 MNHEY, CDR2 SMNVEV (reference sequence). The CDR3 protein is CASSLQAPYEQYF. Written as DNA, the CDR3 is TGTGCCAGCAGTTTACAGGCCCCCTACGAGCAGTACTTC.

The rearrangement uses TRBV29-1 and TRBJ1-2; 9 nucleotides agree with TRBD1. The germline CDR1 and CDR2 sequences are SQVTM and ANQGSEA. V gave up 5 bases and J gave up 7 bases; unmatched junction bases: 11. The CDR3 covers 14 residues. CDR3 sequence (DNA): TGCAGCGTTAGGGGGGACAGGGAAACTGGTGGCTACACCTTC. Translated, it gives CSVRGDRETGGYTF.

The chain combines TRBV5-4 with TRBJ2-5, with D perhaps matching TRBD2 (6 bases). CDR3 size: 13 residues. Trimming cost V 4 bases and J 5 bases, with 12 bases left between them. Germline V gives CDR1 SGHNT, CDR2 YYREEE (reference sequence). The CDR3 DNA is TGTGCCAGCAGCGCGGGGACGGGGGAGACCCAGTACTTC. It encodes CASSAGTGETQYF.

V gene TRBV9 combines with J gene TRBJ2-3; no firm D call. Trimming took off 4 bases at V and 4 bases at J, with 10 bases between the two ends. CDR3 size: 13 residues. Germline CDR1 is SGDLS and CDR2 is YYNGEE. The CDR3 bases are TGTGCCAGCAGCCCCGGTTTAGCAGATACGCAGTATTTT. Translation gives CASSPGLADTQYF.

The rearrangement uses TRBV5-3 and TRBJ2-1; 16 bases are a match to TRBD2. TRBV5-3 is annotated as an ORF whose role is uncertain. The CDR3 has 17 residues. Trimming at V came to 5 bases and at J to 7 bases, leaving 9 bases not matched to a gene. CDR3 in DNA: TGTGCCAGAAGGGGACTAGCGGGAGGGCTCCCATGGAATGAGCAGTTCTTC. This gives the protein CARRGLAGGLPWNEQFF.

The V call is TRBV5-4, the J call TRBJ1-1; 8 nucleotides line up with TRBD1. Losses at the gene ends were 3 bases for V and 1 base for J; bases not matched to a gene: 8. Looked up from germline, CDR1 is SGHNT and CDR2 is YYREEE (reference sequence). The CDR3 runs 16 residues. The chain's CDR3 is CASSSQGAARNTEAFF. CDR3 in DNA: TGTGCCAGCAGCTCGCAGGGGGCTGCGAGGAACACTGAAGCTTTCTTT. The full variable domain, rest sourced from reference TRBV5-4 and TRBJ1-1, is ETGVTQSPTHLIKTRGQQVTLRCSSQSGHNTVSWYQQALGQGPQFIFQYYREEENGRGNFPPRFSGLQFPNYSSELNVNALELDDSALYLCASSSQGAARNTEAFFGQGTRLTVV.

The genes are TRBV9 and TRBJ1-4; 8 bases are shared with TRBD1. After removal of 1 base from V and 3 bases from J, the junction contained 14 bases not matched to a gene. Germline V lookup: CDR1 SGDLS, CDR2 YYNGEE. The length of the CDR3 is 19 residues. In nucleotides, the CDR3 is TGTGCCAGCAGCGTATCGGGACAGGACGCTCTGGGCCCTAATGAAAAACTGTTTTTT. Translation: CASSVSGQDALGPNEKLFF.

The chain couples TRBV30 to TRBJ2-2, with TRBD1 identical over 7 bases. CDR3 size: 13 residues. From germline, CDR1 is GTSNPN and CDR2 SVGIG (reference sequence). V lost 5 bases, J lost 1 base, and 1 base stayed unmatched. The CDR3 nucleotides are TGTGCCTGGGACAGGGAGAACACCGGGGAGCTGTTTTTT. It translates to CAWDRENTGELFF.

The chain combines TRBV6-1 with TRBJ1-1; D not certain. The CDR3 has 12 residues. Trimming shortened V by 7 bases and J by 5 bases, and 11 bases separated the two germline ends. CDR1 and CDR2 (germline): MNHNS, SASEGT. DNA for the CDR3: TGTGCCAGCACCGAGGGAGGGACTGAAGCTTTCTTT. As protein: CASTEGGTEAFF.

The chain employs TRBV6-5 and TRBJ2-1, with 13 positions matching TRBD2. The V gene's germline CDR1 is MNHEY and CDR2 SVGAGI. J lost 4 bases, V lost 0 bases, and 0 bases had no gene match. The CDR3 is 16 residues long. CDR3 region: CASSYSTSGGYNEQFF. CDR3 bases: TGTGCCAGCAGTTACTCGACTAGCGGGGGGTACAATGAGCAGTTCTTC.

V is TRBV5-4 and J is TRBJ2-5; TRBD2 matches 13 bases. The CDR3 sequence is 15 residues long. After removal of 2 bases from V and 3 bases from J, the junction contained 1 base not matched to a gene. Germline V lookup: CDR1 SGHNT, CDR2 YYREEE (reference sequence). This CDR3 reads CASSLLAGGKETQYF. In DNA form, the CDR3 reads TGTGCCAGCAGCTTACTAGCGGGGGGGAAAGAGACCCAGTACTTC.

The J gene is TRBJ2-5, the V gene TRBV19, with TRBD1 matching over 8 bases. Germline V lookup: CDR1 LNHDA, CDR2 SQIVND (reference sequence). The CDR3 totals 15 residues. The J segment lost 5 bases and the V segment lost 5 bases, leaving 10 bases of the junction unmatched. Written as DNA, the CDR3 is TGTGCCAGTAGTCCCGGACAGGGACGAGGTGAGACCCAGTACTTC. It yields the protein CASSPGQGRGETQYF.

A single count supports this clone. The V gene is TRBV10-2, the J gene TRBJ1-3; 7 bases are shared with TRBD1. In germline, CDR1 is WSHSY, CDR2 SAAADI. J was trimmed by 2 bases and V by 5 bases; bases with no gene match: 3. The CDR3 is made up of 14 amino acids. The CDR3 nucleotides are TGCGCCAGCAGTACCGGGACAGCTGGAAACACCATATATTTT. Its translation is CASSTGTAGNTIYF.

The rearrangement links TRBV27 to TRBJ2-5, with 8 bases matching TRBD2. With the DNA end fitting TRBJ2-7 better, the J assignment may be wrong. Germline-derived CDR1 and CDR2 are MNHEY and SMNVEV (reference sequence). This CDR3 is built from 15 residues. CDR3 sequence reads: CASSLDRGGVNEQYF. The CDR3 DNA is TGTGCCAGCAGTTTAGACCGGGGGGGCGTTAACGAGCAGTACTTC.

The chain carries TRBV6-1 and TRBJ1-5; D may be TRBD1 (5 bases). The length of the CDR3 is 14 residues. CDR1 and CDR2 from the germline V gene are MNHNS and SASEGT. With 7 bases removed from V and 0 bases from J, the gap between germline ends came to 10 bases. CDR3 bases: TGTGCCAGCAACTTACAGGCTAGCAATCAGCCCCAGCATTTT. This codes for CASNLQASNQPQHF.

The V and J genes are TRBV7-9 and TRBJ1-6; D gene unclear. The CDR3 has 17 amino acids. V was pared by 5 bases and J by 0 bases, with 14 bases between. Germline V gene lookup returns CDR1 SEHNR and CDR2 FQNEAQ (reference sequence). The DNA for the CDR3 is TGTGCCAGCAGCCCGTCCGCGGTGAGCTCCTATAATTCACCCCTCCACTTT. Translating gives CASSPSAVSSYNSPLHF.

The chain carries TRBV12-5 and TRBJ1-5, with D uncertain. V shed 5 bases and J shed 3 bases, with 23 bases lying between them. The CDR3 consists of 18 residues. The germline gives CDR1 LGHNT, CDR2 FRNRAP. The CDR3 reads CASGPSAGGSALNQPQHF. In nucleotides, the CDR3 is TGTGCTAGTGGTCCGAGTGCCGGCGGCAGCGCTCTCAATCAGCCCCAGCATTTT.

The gene calls are TRBV7-3 and TRBJ2-1, with D maybe TRBD1 (7 bases). V gave up 0 bases and J gave up 0 bases, with 21 bases separating them. The V gene's germline CDR1 is SGHTA and CDR2 FQGTGA. This CDR3 has 20 residues. Here the CDR3 DNA reads TGTGCCAGCAGCTTAACGGTCAGGGGGGAAATCTCCAGCTCCTACAATGAGCAGTTCTTC. Translated: CASSLTVRGEISSSYNEQFF.

The chain links TRBV12-5 to TRBJ1-2; 7 bases line up with TRBD1. The CDR3 covers 14 residues. Germline V gives CDR1 LGHNT, CDR2 FRNRAP. V gave up 7 bases and J gave up 6 bases; unmatched junction bases: 11. CDR3 sequence reads: CASVLERGRDGYTF. CDR3 bases: TGTGCTAGTGTCCTTGAGAGGGGGCGCGATGGCTACACCTTC.